The 10 T cell receptor beta chains below come from one sample, sequenced in a study of cytomegalovirus exposure and HLA in healthy donors. Primers for the PCR totalled 60 Vbeta and 13 Jbeta. Assay used: immunoSEQ multiplex PCR; TCRdb lists only in-frame clones, some missing. The sample holds approximately 160,000 clones; 76% are singletons and the top ten take 0.65% to 0.85%. Sequences were obtained from PBMCs. These receptor sequences come from a female donor in good health and CMV-seronegative.

J is TRBJ2-4 and V is TRBV2; 7 bases are a match to TRBD1. V lost 4 bases to trimming and J lost 10 bases; unmatched junction nucleotides: 13. Per germline, CDR1 SNHLY and CDR2 FYNNEI. The CDR3 covers 15 residues. The CDR3 region has the DNA TGTGCCAGCAGTGGAGGATGGACAGGACAACGTATTCAGTACTTC. Protein product: CASSGGWTGQRIQYF.

The sample holds one count of this clone. The rearrangement joins TRBV5-1 to TRBJ1-3; D is uncertain. The ends were cut back, 4 bases at V and 4 bases at J, with 15 bases in the middle. This CDR3 has 15 residues. The germline gives CDR1 SGHRS, CDR2 YFSETQ. The CDR3 bases are TGCGCCAGCAGCCCCGACTCCAACTCCGGAAACACCATATATTTT. Translating gives CASSPDSNSGNTIYF. Full variable domain (rest looked up from reference TRBV5-1 and TRBJ1-3): KAGVTQTPRYLIKTRGQQVTLSCSPISGHRSVSWYQQTPGQGLQFLFEYFSETQRNKGNFPGRFSGRQFSNSRSEMNVSTLELGDSALYLCASSPDSNSGNTIYFGEGSWLTVV.

The CDR3 DNA reads TGTGCCAGCAGCTTAAGCGGGGGTGGGGATGAGCAGTTCTTC. Its translation is CASSLSGGGDEQFF. The V call is TRBV7-2, the J call TRBJ2-1, with 8 positions matching TRBD2. The germline V gene has CDR1 SGHTA and CDR2 FQGNSA. Germline trimming cut 2 bases from V and 8 bases from J; bases unmatched to any gene: 5. This CDR3 comprises 14 residues.

The chain uses TRBV7-2 and TRBJ1-3; 10 bases fit TRBD1. This CDR3 is built from 17 residues. V was pared by 5 bases and J by 9 bases, with 16 bases of the junction left unmatched. Germline CDR1 is SGHTA and CDR2 is FQGNSA. CDR3 sequence: CASSQISGTGVGLTIYF. The CDR3 nucleotides are TGTGCCAGCAGCCAAATCTCCGGGACAGGGGTTGGGCTCACCATATATTTT.

The J gene is TRBJ1-1, the V gene TRBV19, with D uncertain. The V gene lost 5 bases and the J gene lost 0 bases, with 10 bases spanning the gap. Germline CDR1 LNHDA, CDR2 SQIVND (reference sequence). This CDR3 region has 14 residues. The CDR3 sequence: CASSPFRMNTEAFF. The CDR3 DNA reads TGTGCCAGTAGTCCATTCAGGATGAACACTGAAGCTTTCTTT.

The V and J genes are TRBV18 and TRBJ1-1; D is ambiguous. Germline V gene lookup returns CDR1 KGHSH and CDR2 LQKENI. V gave up 2 bases and J gave up 0 bases, with 10 bases separating them. This CDR3 has 15 amino acids. The CDR3 coding sequence is TGTGCCAGCTCACCAGGGCAGATAATGAACACTGAAGCTTTCTTT. This translates into CASSPGQIMNTEAFF.

This clone was observed a handful of times. The genes are TRBV5-1 and TRBJ1-1; D is uncertain. Trimming took off 5 bases at V and 0 bases at J, with 11 bases between the two ends. CDR1 SGHRS and CDR2 YFSETQ come from the germline V gene. CDR3 length: 14 amino acids. CDR3 loop: CASSTSGVNTEAFF. In DNA form, the CDR3 reads TGCGCCAGCAGTACGTCTGGAGTGAACACTGAAGCTTTCTTT.

The chain joins TRBV4-2 to TRBJ2-7, with a possible D match to TRBD2 (7 bases). The CDR3 contains 17 residues. V lost 0 bases to trimming and J lost 1 base, with 16 bases between them. Germline V gene sequence: CDR1 LGHNA, CDR2 YNFKEQ. The CDR3 DNA follows: TGTGCCAGCAGCCAAGATCTGGGGGGGCACAGGTCCTACGAGCAGTACTTC. Translation gives CASSQDLGGHRSYEQYF.

This clone was detected a few times. The chain combines TRBV19 with TRBJ1-2; D unresolved. Germline V gives CDR1 LNHDA, CDR2 SQIVND (reference sequence). The CDR3 is 14 residues long. V shed 4 bases and J shed 0 bases, with 9 bases lying between them. The CDR3 DNA reads TGTGCCAGTAGTAGGCAGGTCACTAACTATGGCTACACCTTC. Encoded protein: CASSRQVTNYGYTF.

This rearrangement joins TRBV27 to TRBJ1-2; weak D call: TRBD1 (5 bases). This CDR3 has 15 amino acids. Trimming removed 4 bases from V and 4 bases from J, with 16 bases in between. Germline V lookup: CDR1 MNHEY, CDR2 SMNVEV (reference sequence). The CDR3 DNA reads as TGTGCCAGCAGTTCCTGGGACTCCGGGCCCTATGGCTACACCTTC. Protein: CASSSWDSGPYGYTF.